Listed here are 20 T cell receptor beta chains from one sample, sequenced in a study of blood T cell repertoires in COVID-19. TCRdb keeps only in-frame clones here, not all; method: immunoSEQ multiplex PCR. The profile shows about 440,000 clones, approximately 88% of them singletons. The source material was peripheral blood. The source is a woman aged 50 to 65 with COVID-19, enrolled during active disease.

This sequence joins TRBV5-1 and TRBJ2-7; 7 bases fit TRBD1. V lost 4 bases and J lost 2; bases outside the gene matches: 6. This CDR3 is built from 14 residues. Per germline, CDR1 SGHRS and CDR2 YFSETQ. The CDR3 nucleotides are TGCGCCAGCAGCCCCTGGGACAGCACCTACGAGCAGTACTTC. It encodes CASSPWDSTYEQYF. The variable domain in full, with the rest retrieved from reference TRBV5-1 and TRBJ2-7, is KAGVTQTPRYLIKTRGQQVTLSCSPISGHRSVSWYQQTPGQGLQFLFEYFSETQRNKGNFPGRFSGRQFSNSRSEMNVSTLELGDSALYLCASSPWDSTYEQYFGPGTRLTVT.

This chain joins TRBV11-2 and TRBJ2-3; a weak D match, TRBD2 (5 bases). This CDR3 spans 14 amino acids. Trimming stripped 8 bases from V and 4 bases from J, with 16 bases between. CDR1 is SGHAT and CDR2 is FQNNGV in the germline V gene. CDR3 loop: CASGPPLAPDTQYF. The CDR3 DNA reads as TGTGCCAGCGGGCCTCCCTTAGCGCCAGATACGCAGTATTTT.

This chain joins TRBV29-1 and TRBJ1-5; D perhaps matches TRBD1 (6 bases). The CDR3 has 12 residues. The germline gives CDR1 SQVTM, CDR2 ANQGSEA. V lost 4 bases and J 9 bases, leaving 13 bases between the germline ends. In nucleotides, the CDR3 is TGCAGCGTTGGTGGGGAGGGGGGGCCCCAGCATTTT. Its translation is CSVGGEGGPQHF. Based on the CDR3 plus reference TRBV29-1 and TRBJ1-5, the full variable domain is SAVISQKPSRDICQRGTSLTIQCQVDSQVTMMFWYRQQPGQSLTLIATANQGSEATYESGFVIDKFPISRPNLTFSTLTVSNMSPEDSSIYLCSVGGEGGPQHFGDGTRLSIL.

J is TRBJ1-4 and V is TRBV2; D unclear. Trimming left V 6 bases short and J 4 bases short, with 15 bases between. The length of the CDR3 is 15 residues. The germline V gene has CDR1 SNHLY and CDR2 FYNNEI. CDR3 nucleotides: TGTGCCAGCAGCTTCCTACAGCCCAGTAATGAAAAACTGTTTTTT. Translating gives CASSFLQPSNEKLFF.

This clone was counted between two and nine times. The chain joins TRBV4-2 to TRBJ2-3, with 9 nucleotides matching TRBD2. The CDR3 consists of 17 residues. With 0 bases clipped from V and 1 base from J, the junction kept 5 bases outside the gene matches. Germline V CDR1 and CDR2: LGHNA, YNFKEQ. The CDR3, as DNA: TGTGCCAGCAGCCAAGATAGGATAGCGGGGGGCACAGATACGCAGTATTTT. Translation gives CASSQDRIAGGTDTQYF.

The V call is TRBV3-1 (or the pseudogene TRBV3-2), the J call TRBJ1-1; possibly TRBD1 for D (6 bases). Germline V gene sequence: CDR1 LGHDT, CDR2 YNNKEL (reference sequence). The germline V and J ends were trimmed by 5 bases and 0 bases, with 7 bases remaining between them. The CDR3 runs 13 residues. The CDR3 loop is CASSWGLNTEAFF. The CDR3 nucleotides read TGTGCCAGCAGCTGGGGGCTGAACACTGAAGCTTTCTTT.

The CDR3 DNA is TGTGCCAGCAGTTTACCGGGACACGAAGCTTTCTTT. Translating gives CASSLPGHEAFF. This chain joins TRBV28 and TRBJ1-1, with D perhaps TRBD1 (6 bases). Germline values: CDR1 MDHEN, CDR2 SYDVKM. The CDR3 extends over 12 amino acids. V lost 2 bases, J lost 8 bases, and 9 bases lay in between.

The count of this clone is one. V gene TRBV5-4 combines with J gene TRBJ2-1; TRBD2 matches at 10 bases. V lost 4 bases and J lost 9; bases outside the gene matches: 13. This CDR3 has 16 residues. Germline lookup yields CDR1 SGHNT and CDR2 YYREEE (reference sequence). As DNA, the CDR3 is TGTGCCAGCAGCACAACAGCGGGGGGGCTTCGAGGTGAGCAGTTCTTC. Amino acid sequence: CASSTTAGGLRGEQFF.

The rearrangement uses TRBV28 and TRBJ1-2; TRBD1 matches 9 bases. CDR3 size: 16 residues. The germline V gene encodes CDR1 MDHEN and CDR2 SYDVKM. Unmatched junction bases numbered 16, after V lost 6 bases and J lost 8 bases. CDR3 DNA: TGTGCCAGCAGGCCAAAAGTGGGACAGGGATGGTTCGGCTACACCTTC. Translation: CASRPKVGQGWFGYTF.

The rearrangement joins TRBV6-5 to TRBJ2-3, with D hard to call. V was cut by 2 bases and J by 4 bases, with 7 bases left in between. Per the germline V gene, CDR1 is MNHEY and CDR2 is SVGAGI. The CDR3 consists of 13 residues. For the CDR3, the DNA is TGTGCCAGCAGTTACCGAGCGTCAGATACGCAGTATTTT. This encodes CASSYRASDTQYF.

This chain links TRBV29-1 with TRBJ2-7; weak D call: TRBD1 (6 bases). This CDR3 is built from 15 residues. Germline lookup yields CDR1 SQVTM and CDR2 ANQGSEA. Trimming cost V 4 bases and J 3 bases, with 19 bases left between them. This chain's CDR3 is CSVGVGAHLYYEQYF. The CDR3 DNA reads as TGCAGCGTTGGGGTGGGGGCCCACCTCTACTACGAGCAGTACTTC.

This clone has only one observation. This chain joins TRBV13 and TRBJ1-1; D not certain. CDR1 is PRHDT, CDR2 FYEKMQ, per germline (reference sequence). V gave up 6 bases and J gave up 4 bases, with 18 bases separating them. CDR3 length: 15 residues. In DNA form, the CDR3 reads TGTGCCAGCAGTCCCGGCGGGAGCCTACGCACTGAAGCTTTCTTT. Translating gives CASSPGGSLRTEAFF.

J is TRBJ2-1 and V is TRBV20-1; the D is unclear. The CDR3 runs 11 residues. Germline CDR1 is DFQATT and CDR2 is SNEGSKA (reference sequence). V dropped 0 bases and J dropped 8 bases, with 5 bases sitting between them. The CDR3 is CSARDFYEQFF. Written as DNA, the CDR3 is TGCAGTGCTAGAGATTTCTATGAGCAGTTCTTC.

This clone was recorded only once. The rearrangement joins TRBV5-1 to TRBJ2-3; D is possibly TRBD1 (6 bases). The V gene's germline CDR1 is SGHRS and CDR2 YFSETQ. The V and J ends lost 0 bases and 1 base respectively, with 12 bases between them. The CDR3 contains 16 residues. The CDR3 DNA follows: TGCGCCAGCAGCTTGGTTGGGGCAGGGGGCACAGATACGCAGTATTTT. This sequence encodes CASSLVGAGGTDTQYF.

V gene TRBV7-9 combines with J gene TRBJ1-6, with D tentatively TRBD1 (6 bases). The CDR3 length is 15 residues. The V gene lost 5 bases and the J gene lost 10 bases, with 18 bases spanning the gap. Germline V gene sequence: CDR1 SEHNR, CDR2 FQNEAQ (reference sequence). CDR3 in amino acids: CASSAPTGQGSPLHF. The CDR3 coding sequence is TGTGCCAGCAGCGCCCCGACAGGTCAGGGATCACCCCTCCACTTT. The entire variable domain, with the rest obtained from reference TRBV7-9 and TRBJ1-6, is as follows: DTGVSQNPRHKITKRGQNVTFRCDPISEHNRLYWYRQTLGQGPEFLTYFQNEAQLEKSRLLSDRFSAERPKGSFSTLEIQRTEQGDSAMYLCASSAPTGQGSPLHFGNGTRLTVT.

The rearrangement uses TRBV5-1 and TRBJ1-4; D is undetermined. In germline, CDR1 is SGHRS, CDR2 YFSETQ. The CDR3 sequence is 14 residues long. V shed 4 bases and J shed 5 bases, with 12 bases lying between them. The CDR3 reads CASSPERLNEKLFF. CDR3 nucleotide sequence: TGCGCCAGCAGCCCCGAGAGGTTAAATGAAAAACTGTTTTTT. Looking up the rest from reference TRBV5-1 and TRBJ1-4 gives the full variable domain: KAGVTQTPRYLIKTRGQQVTLSCSPISGHRSVSWYQQTPGQGLQFLFEYFSETQRNKGNFPGRFSGRQFSNSRSEMNVSTLELGDSALYLCASSPERLNEKLFFGSGTQLSVL.

V gene TRBV9 combines with J gene TRBJ1-1; D may be TRBD1 (5 bases). V shed 4 bases and J shed 3 bases, with 16 bases lying between them. Per germline, CDR1 SGDLS and CDR2 YYNGEE. The CDR3 has 15 amino acids. The CDR3 DNA follows: TGTGCCAGCAGCCCCCCCGGGGGGACGTACACTGAAGCTTTCTTT. Translation gives CASSPPGGTYTEAFF. The variable domain in full, with the rest retrieved from reference TRBV9 and TRBJ1-1, is DSGVTQTPKHLITATGQRVTLRCSPRSGDLSVYWYQQSLDQGLQFLIQYYNGEERAKGNILERFSAQQFPDLHSELNLSSLELGDSALYFCASSPPGGTYTEAFFGQGTRLTVV.

V gene TRBV5-5 combines with J gene TRBJ2-2, with D possibly being TRBD1 (7 bases). The CDR3 is 16 residues long. Germline V lookup: CDR1 SGHKS, CDR2 YYEKEE (reference sequence). The germline V and J ends were trimmed by 7 bases and 3 bases, with 19 bases remaining between them. CDR3 sequence: CASDQGVGTYTGELFF. The CDR3 region has the DNA TGTGCCAGCGATCAGGGGGTAGGGACTTACACCGGGGAGCTGTTTTTT.

This clone was recorded once. The chain employs TRBV4-1 and TRBJ2-7; D unresolved. The CDR3 has 15 residues. CDR1 and CDR2 from the germline V gene are MGHRA and YSYEKL. V lost 4 bases and J lost 2, with 15 bases in between. CDR3 region: CASSRRTGDTYEQYF. DNA for the CDR3: TGCGCCAGCAGCCGTAGAACGGGTGATACCTACGAGCAGTACTTC.

This CDR3 is CASSPGDTIYF. CDR3 nucleotide sequence: TGTGCCAGCTCACCGGGAGACACCATATATTTT. The chain couples TRBV18 to TRBJ1-3, with D unclear. Per the germline V gene, CDR1 is KGHSH and CDR2 is LQKENI. The CDR3 sequence is 11 residues long. The V gene lost 3 bases and the J gene lost 8 bases, with 5 bases spanning the gap.